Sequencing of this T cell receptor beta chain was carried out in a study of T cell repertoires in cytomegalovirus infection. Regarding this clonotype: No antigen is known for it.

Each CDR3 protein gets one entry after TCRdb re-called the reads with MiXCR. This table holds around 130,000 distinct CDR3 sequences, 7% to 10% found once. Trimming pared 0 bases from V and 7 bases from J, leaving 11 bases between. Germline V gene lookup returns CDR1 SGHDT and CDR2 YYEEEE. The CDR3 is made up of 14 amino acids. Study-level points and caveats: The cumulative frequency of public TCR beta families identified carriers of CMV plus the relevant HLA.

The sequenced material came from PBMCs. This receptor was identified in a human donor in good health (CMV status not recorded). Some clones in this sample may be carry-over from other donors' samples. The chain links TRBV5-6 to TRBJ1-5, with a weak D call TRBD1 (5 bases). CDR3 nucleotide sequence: TGTGCCAGCAGCTTGGCACGGGGGGAACAGCCCCAGCATTTT. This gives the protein CASSLARGEQPQHF.